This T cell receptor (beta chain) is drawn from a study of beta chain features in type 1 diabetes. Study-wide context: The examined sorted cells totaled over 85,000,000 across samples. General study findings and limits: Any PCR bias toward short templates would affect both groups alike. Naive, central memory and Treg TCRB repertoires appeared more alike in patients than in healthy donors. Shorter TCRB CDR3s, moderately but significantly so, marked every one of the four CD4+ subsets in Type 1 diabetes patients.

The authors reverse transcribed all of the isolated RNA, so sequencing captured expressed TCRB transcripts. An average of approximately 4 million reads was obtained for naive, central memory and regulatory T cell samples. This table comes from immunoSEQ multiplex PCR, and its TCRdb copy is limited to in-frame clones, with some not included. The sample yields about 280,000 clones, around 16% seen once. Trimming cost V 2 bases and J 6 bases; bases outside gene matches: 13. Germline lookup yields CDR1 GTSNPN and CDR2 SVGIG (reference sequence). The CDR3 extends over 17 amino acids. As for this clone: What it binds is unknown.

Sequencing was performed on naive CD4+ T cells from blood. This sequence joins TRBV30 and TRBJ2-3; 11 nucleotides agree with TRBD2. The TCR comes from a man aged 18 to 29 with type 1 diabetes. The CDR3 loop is CAWSRSRTSGFEDTQYF. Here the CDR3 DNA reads TGTGCCTGGAGTCGTTCCAGGACTAGCGGGTTCGAGGATACGCAGTATTTT.